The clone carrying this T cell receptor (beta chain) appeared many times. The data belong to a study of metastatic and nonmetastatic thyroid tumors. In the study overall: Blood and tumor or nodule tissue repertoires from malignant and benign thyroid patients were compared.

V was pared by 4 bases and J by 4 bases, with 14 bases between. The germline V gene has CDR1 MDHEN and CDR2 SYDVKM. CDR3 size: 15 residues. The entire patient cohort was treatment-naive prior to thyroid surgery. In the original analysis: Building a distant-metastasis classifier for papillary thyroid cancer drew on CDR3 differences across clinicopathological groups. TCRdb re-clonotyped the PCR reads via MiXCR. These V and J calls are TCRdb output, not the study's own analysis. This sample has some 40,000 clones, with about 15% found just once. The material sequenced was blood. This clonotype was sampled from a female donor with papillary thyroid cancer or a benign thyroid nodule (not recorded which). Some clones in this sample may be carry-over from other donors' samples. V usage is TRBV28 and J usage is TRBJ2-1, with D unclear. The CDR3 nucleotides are TGTGCCAGCAGTTCTCGGACCTATAAATACAATGAGCAGTTCTTC. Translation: CASSSRTYKYNEQFF.